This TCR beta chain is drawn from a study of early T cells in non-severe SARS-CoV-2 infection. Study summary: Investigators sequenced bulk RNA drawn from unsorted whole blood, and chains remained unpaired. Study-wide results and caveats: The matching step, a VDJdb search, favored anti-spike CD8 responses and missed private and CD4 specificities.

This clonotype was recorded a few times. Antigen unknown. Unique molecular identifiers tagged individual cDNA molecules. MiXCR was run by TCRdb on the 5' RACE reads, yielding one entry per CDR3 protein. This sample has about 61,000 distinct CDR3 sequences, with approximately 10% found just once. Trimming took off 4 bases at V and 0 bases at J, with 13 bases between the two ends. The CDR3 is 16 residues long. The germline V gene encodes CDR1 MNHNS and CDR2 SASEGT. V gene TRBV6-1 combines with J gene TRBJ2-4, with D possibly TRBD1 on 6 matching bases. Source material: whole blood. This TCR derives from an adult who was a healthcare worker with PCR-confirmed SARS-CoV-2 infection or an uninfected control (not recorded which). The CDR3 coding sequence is TGTGCCAGCAGTGTACGAGGACAGCTAGCCAAAAACATTCAGTACTTC. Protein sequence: CASSVRGQLAKNIQYF.